These T cell receptor beta chains were read from a single sample in a study of monozygotic twins with inflammatory bowel disease. TCRdb re-called the 5' RACE reads and catalogs CDR3 proteins one per entry, DNA excluded. Here the sample table reports some 210,000 distinct CDR3 sequences. The source material was blood. These receptors originate from a human donor with ulcerative colitis or Crohn's disease, or a healthy co-twin of an affected twin (not recorded which). Each CDR3 is given with its conserved first and last residue.

>TRBV5-1|TRBJ2-1
CASARLAGGSYEQFF
>TRBV20-1|TRBJ2-3
CSARRREITDTQYF
>TRBV5-1|TRBJ1-2
CASSLDRGNGYTF
>TRBV11-2|TRBJ2-7
CASSPRDGDDEQYF
>TRBV10-3|TRBJ2-1
CAISGGQGANNEQFF
>TRBV7-2|TRBJ1-1
CASRWDRTEAFF
>TRBV5-6|TRBJ1-2
CASSQTGGADYGYTF
>TRBV5-1|TRBJ1-6
CASSRGGGEDNSPLRF
>TRBV5-1|TRBJ2-3
CASSRDRATQYF
>TRBV5-4|TRBJ2-5
CASSSGTSGGPYETQYF
>TRBV12-3/TRBV12-4|TRBJ1-6
CASTPGGAFSPLHF
>TRBV20-1|TRBJ1-6
CSARSFERDIYNSPLHF
>TRBV5-1|TRBJ2-2
CASSRGQGNTGELFF
>TRBV5-1|TRBJ2-2
CASSFRANTGELFF
>TRBV29-1|TRBJ1-1
CSVEQNPGTEAFF
>TRBV11-3|TRBJ2-3
CASSLDAGSADTQYF
>TRBV5-6|TRBJ2-7
CASTYRGGTYEQYF
>TRBV7-8|TRBJ2-2
CASSLAGVVVTGELFF
>TRBV5-1|TRBJ1-1
CASSLVGSYTEAFF
>TRBV10-2|TRBJ1-1
CASFRTGLISEAFF
>TRBV5-1|TRBJ2-3
CASRPTGDTQYF
>TRBV4-1|TRBJ1-2
CASSQDIVGTHGNYGYTF
>TRBV3-1|TRBJ2-1
CASSSPGSNNEQFF
>TRBV20-1|TRBJ2-1
CSASPTRNEQFF
>TRBV18|TRBJ2-3
CASSPRVPPDTQYF
>TRBV20-1|TRBJ2-1
CSARGGRAVEQFF
>TRBV20-1|TRBJ1-5
CSARTETANNQPQHF
>TRBV6-5|TRBJ2-7
CASSYSKLRQGNNYEQYF
>TRBV12-3/TRBV12-4|TRBJ2-7
CASSLGGNFYEQYF
>TRBV20-1|TRBJ2-3
CGLDGGFTDTQYF
>TRBV21-1|TRBJ2-1
CASSKAFRLARNEQFF
>TRBV27|TRBJ2-5
CATEGPGETQYF
>TRBV6-4|TRBJ1-6
CASTLEGTGSSYNSPLHF
>TRBV7-9|TRBJ1-1
CASRRGAGGGTEAFF
>TRBV7-9|TRBJ2-7
CASSLINDGTYEQYF
>TRBV27|TRBJ2-2
CASSHYTTGELFF
>TRBV12-3/TRBV12-4|TRBJ2-2
CASRGGGVVTGELFF
>TRBV20-1|TRBJ1-4
CSARQGSEKLFF
>TRBV9|TRBJ1-1
CASSVGQGALSEAFF
>TRBV29-1|TRBJ1-5
CSVGGGEGQPQHF
>TRBV12-3/TRBV12-4|TRBJ1-1
CASSFGQGASEAFF
>TRBV6-2/TRBV6-3|TRBJ2-1
CASSYSRGIEQFF
>TRBV5-1|TRBJ1-2
CASSHEEGQGPRDGYTF
>TRBV6-5|TRBJ1-2
CASSYSSEGGYTF
>TRBV7-9|TRBJ2-1
CASSPLVLRQFVNEQFF
>TRBV5-1|TRBJ2-7
CASSPGLAGGLNLYEQYF
>TRBV20-1|TRBJ1-1
CSALTGVNTEAFF
>TRBV5-4|TRBJ1-4
CASSGAPGQGVLNEKLFF
>TRBV12-3/TRBV12-4|TRBJ2-1
CATGEEYNEQFF
>TRBV12-3/TRBV12-4|TRBJ1-2
CASTLLTPGYGYTF
>TRBV10-3|TRBJ1-1
CAISVGGYTEAFF
>TRBV18|TRBJ2-7
CASSPSRDSYEQYF
>TRBV28|TRBJ1-5
CASSFAPRSSGVSNQPQHF
>TRBV3-1|TRBJ2-3
CATISADTQYF
>TRBV4-1|TRBJ2-7
CASSHSTPPGQGDYEQYF
>TRBV12-3/TRBV12-4|TRBJ2-6
CASSRGGSGANVLTF
>TRBV5-1|TRBJ2-1
CASSLGETSGAVGEQFF
>TRBV20-1|TRBJ1-5
CSARRGGNNQPQHF
>TRBV3-1|TRBJ1-2
CASSFQYRGNGYTF
>TRBV9|TRBJ1-2
CASSVGTTDGYGYTF